This T cell receptor beta chain derives from a study of T-cell reconstitution after alpha-beta-depleted transplantation in children. The library targeted TCRbeta and was prepared with unique molecular identifiers. MiXCR, run by TCRdb on the PCR reads, gives a single entry per CDR3 protein. Of 500,000 or so distinct CDR3 sequences detected, over 25% appear once; the ten largest clones hold around 2.4%. The CDR3 has 12 residues. Trimming pared 3 bases from V and 10 bases from J, leaving 10 bases between. The sequence was obtained from a human donor who donated a stem cell graft to a child with aplastic anemia. The specimen comprised PBMCs from the stem cell graft donor, sampled from the stem cell graft. This chain uses TRBV12-3 or TRBV12-4 with TRBJ2-1, with D perhaps TRBD1 (5 bases). CDR3 bases: TGTGCCAGCAGTTTGGGGCAGGGCGAGCAGTTCTTC. Its protein is CASSLGQGEQFF.